One and the same sample provided the 12 T cell receptor beta chains below, sequenced in a study of T cells in Graves' hyperthyroidism and ophthalmopathy (dated by TCRdb to about 2019). Library prep was done by multiplex PCR. The sequencer was an Illumina HiSeq 2000. Amplification of TCR beta CDR3 regions was carried out from RNA transcripts. The first round of RT-PCR for the TCR CDR3 was performed with the HTBI primer set and the Qiagen OneStep RT-PCR kit. TCRdb passed the public sequencing reads through fastp at Q25 and MiXCR, retaining productive beta sequences. Every CDR3 protein is listed once, alongside the most common genes and DNA of its rows. Within this sample are 500,000 or so distinct CDR3 sequences, with around 15% of them counted one time only. Together, the top ten hold about 29% of the sample. Sequenced: blood. The receptors come from a woman in her twenties or thirties with Graves' ophthalmopathy.

The J gene is TRBJ1-5, the V gene TRBV28; the match to TRBD1 covers 9 bases. Germline V lookup: CDR1 MDHEN, CDR2 SYDVKM. The CDR3 totals 15 residues. V trimming: 1 base; J trimming: 6 bases; junction bases outside the gene matches: 4. The CDR3 region is CASSLLGQGSQPQHF. CDR3 nucleotides: TGTGCCAGCAGTTTATTAGGACAGGGGAGTCAGCCCCAGCATTTT.

This clonotype showed up many times. The chain recombines TRBV2 with TRBJ2-7, with a possible D match to TRBD2 (6 bases). V was trimmed by 7 bases and J by 0 bases, leaving 19 bases between them. The CDR3 extends over 16 amino acids. Germline lookup yields CDR1 SNHLY and CDR2 FYNNEI. The CDR3 nucleotides read TGTGCCAGCACTCCTGAAAGGGTTAGCGGCTCCTACGAGCAGTACTTC. Amino acids: CASTPERVSGSYEQYF.

This clonotype was seen ten or more times. This rearrangement joins TRBV11-2 to TRBJ1-3; TRBD1 matches at 7 bases. J gave up 9 bases and V 5 bases, and 4 bases lay outside the gene matches. The germline CDR1 and CDR2 sequences are SGHAT and FQNNGV. The CDR3 covers 12 residues. Written as DNA, the CDR3 is TGTGCCAGCAGCACCCGGACAGGCACCATATATTTT. This sequence encodes CASSTRTGTIYF.

Ten or more counts support this clonotype. This chain joins TRBV20-1 and TRBJ2-1; 10 positions match TRBD2. Germline V gives CDR1 DFQATT, CDR2 SNEGSKA (reference sequence). J gave up 7 bases and V 7 bases, and 7 bases lay outside the gene matches. The CDR3 consists of 13 residues. Here the CDR3 DNA reads TGCAGTGTTACCGGGACTAGCGAGAATGAGCAGTTCTTC. It specifies CSVTGTSENEQFF.

Points on this clonotype: Likely a read error: the CDR3 ends without its conserved phenylalanine or tryptophan. The genes are TRBV7-3 and TRBJ2-1, with D hard to call. Trimming stripped 5 bases from V and 0 bases from J, with 11 bases between. From germline, CDR1 is SGHTA and CDR2 FQGTGA. The CDR3 is 15 amino acids. The CDR3 DNA reads as TGTGCCAGCAGCGCCAACCCGAGCTCCTACAATGAGCAGTTCTCC. Its protein is CASSANPSSYNEQFS.

The chain links TRBV19 to TRBJ2-1, with TRBD2 identical over 7 bases. V shed 3 bases and J 1 base; nucleotides not matched to a gene: 12. The germline V gene has CDR1 LNHDA and CDR2 SQIVND (reference sequence). The CDR3 covers 18 residues. The CDR3 sequence is CASSIPVGTMRSYNEQFF. For the CDR3, the DNA is TGTGCCAGTAGTATCCCCGTCGGGACTATGAGATCCTACAATGAGCAGTTCTTC.

This clonotype was seen ten or more times. The chain links TRBV2 to TRBJ2-4; D is uncertain. V shed 2 bases and J shed 2 bases, with 10 bases lying between them. Germline V gene data show CDR1 as SNHLY and CDR2 as FYNNEI. The CDR3 totals 15 residues. CDR3 bases: TGTGCCAGCAGTGAAACGATTAACTCCAAAAACATTCAGTACTTC. Protein: CASSETINSKNIQYF.

At least ten counts were recorded for this clonotype. The chain recombines TRBV20-1 with TRBJ1-1; the D is unclear. Germline V gives CDR1 DFQATT, CDR2 SNEGSKA (reference sequence). The CDR3 length is 20 residues. V was shortened by 1 base and J by 4 bases, with 31 bases between the two germline ends. CDR3 DNA: TGCAGTGCTAGAGCCAGAAGGGTAGGCCCCCGTCCGGCCCCTATCACTGAAGCTTTCTTT. Amino acids: CSARARRVGPRPAPITEAFF.

In this sample, this clonotype turned up a few times. The rearrangement links TRBV30 to TRBJ2-3, with D possibly being TRBD2 (6 bases). Germline values: CDR1 GTSNPN, CDR2 SVGIG (reference sequence). Trimming shortened V by 3 bases and J by 4 bases, and 17 bases separated the two germline ends. CDR3 length equals 15 residues. CDR3 loop: CAWSLGSGWSDTQYF. The DNA of the CDR3 is TGTGCCTGGAGCCTAGGGAGCGGGTGGTCAGATACGCAGTATTTT.

This clonotype has a count of ten or more. The chain carries TRBV9 and TRBJ2-7; TRBD2 matches at 7 bases. CDR1 and CDR2 (germline): SGDLS, YYNGEE. The CDR3 consists of 16 residues. The V gene end was trimmed by 0 bases and the J gene end by 2 bases; junction bases not matched to a gene: 8. Here the CDR3 reads CASSVAPSGATYEQYF. The CDR3 nucleotides read TGTGCCAGCAGCGTAGCGCCTAGCGGAGCAACCTACGAGCAGTACTTC.

This chain joins TRBV9 and TRBJ1-1; 8 bases are a match to TRBD1. The CDR3 contains 14 residues. The ends lost 2 bases at V and 6 bases at J; junction bases unmatched: 6. CDR1 SGDLS and CDR2 YYNGEE come from the germline V gene. This CDR3 is CASSVAMTGAEAFF. CDR3 nucleotide sequence: TGTGCCAGCAGCGTCGCTATGACAGGGGCTGAAGCTTTCTTT.

This clonotype was counted at least ten times. The chain joins TRBV10-3 to TRBJ2-7; D is undetermined. CDR1 ENHRY and CDR2 SYGVKD come from the germline V gene. The CDR3 totals 11 residues. V lost 3 bases, J lost 3 bases, and 3 bases lay in between. DNA for the CDR3: TGTGCCATCAGTGATCTCTACGAGCAGTACTTC. Protein: CAISDLYEQYF.